The 28 T cell receptor beta chains reported below all come from one sample, sequenced in a study of cytomegalovirus exposure and HLA in healthy donors. The PCR made use of 60 Vbeta and 13 Jbeta primers. Only in-frame clones appear in the TCRdb table, and some are missing; sequencing was by immunoSEQ multiplex PCR. The table lists over 80,000 clones, 80% to 90% of them singletons. The source material was PBMCs. The source is a man aged 25-40 years in good health and CMV-seropositive.

This clone was counted between two and nine times. The rearrangement joins TRBV5-6 to TRBJ1-1, with D possibly TRBD1 on 5 matching bases. Deletions cut 4 bases from V and 7 bases from J, with 14 bases between. The germline V gene encodes CDR1 SGHDT and CDR2 YYEEEE. The CDR3 covers 13 residues. The CDR3 DNA follows: TGTGCCAGCAGCCAAGACAGAGGATTTGAAGCTTTCTTT. It yields the protein CASSQDRGFEAFF.

The rearrangement links TRBV4-1 to TRBJ2-5, with 7 bases lining up with TRBD2. This CDR3 has 14 residues. The germline V gene has CDR1 MGHRA and CDR2 YSYEKL. V trimming: 4 bases; J trimming: 2 bases; junction bases outside the gene matches: 4. The CDR3 reads CASSPPSGQETQYF. CDR3 DNA sequence: TGCGCCAGCAGCCCGCCTAGCGGACAAGAGACCCAGTACTTC.

This chain joins TRBV28 and TRBJ1-1; D unresolved. Germline V lookup: CDR1 MDHEN, CDR2 SYDVKM. There are 14 residues in the CDR3. The germline V and J ends were trimmed by 10 bases and 0 bases, with 15 bases remaining between them. The CDR3 nucleotides read TGTGCCACCCTCGGGTTAGCCATGAACACTGAAGCTTTCTTT. This translates into CATLGLAMNTEAFF.

The genes are TRBV11-2 and TRBJ2-5; 7 bases are a match to TRBD2. From germline, CDR1 is SGHAT and CDR2 FQNNGV. The trim removed 5 bases at V and 5 bases at J, leaving 11 bases unmatched. CDR3 length equals 15 residues. CDR3 DNA: TGTGCCAGCAGCGACCGGGACTACCCGGCTGAGACCCAGTACTTC. It translates to CASSDRDYPAETQYF.

The chain has TRBV7-2 and TRBJ2-7; TRBD2 aligns across 13 bases. Germline V lookup: CDR1 SGHTA, CDR2 FQGNSA. V lost 2 bases, J lost 4 bases, and 11 bases stayed unmatched. The CDR3 spans 18 residues. CDR3: CASSLRSGLAGSGYEQYF. CDR3 coding DNA: TGTGCCAGCAGCTTAAGATCGGGACTAGCGGGATCAGGATACGAGCAGTACTTC.

The CDR3 protein is CASSPELREYEQYF. CDR3 sequence (DNA): TGTGCCAGCAGCCCGGAGCTGCGGGAGTACGAGCAGTACTTC. V is TRBV7-2 and J is TRBJ2-7; 7 nucleotides align to TRBD2. The CDR3 covers 14 residues. The J segment lost 4 bases and the V segment lost 5 bases, leaving 8 bases of the junction unmatched. Germline V lookup: CDR1 SGHTA, CDR2 FQGNSA. Full variable domain (missing parts from reference TRBV7-2 and TRBJ2-7): GAGVSQSPSNKVTEKGKDVELRCDPISGHTALYWYRQSLGQGLEFLIYFQGNSAPDKSGLPSDRFSAERTGGSVSTLTIQRTQQEDSAVYLCASSPELREYEQYFGPGTRLTVT.

V gene TRBV19 combines with J gene TRBJ2-1; 12 bases fit TRBD2. The germline CDR1 and CDR2 sequences are LNHDA and SQIVND (reference sequence). The CDR3 has 16 amino acids. V gave up 5 bases and J gave up 8 bases; unmatched junction bases: 10. The CDR3 loop is CASSSLAGGSNDEQFF. The CDR3 DNA follows: TGTGCCAGTAGTTCACTAGCGGGAGGAAGTAACGATGAGCAGTTCTTC.

The CDR3 region is CATSRDPAGEQFF. The DNA for the CDR3 is TGTGCCACCAGCAGAGATCCGGCGGGTGAGCAGTTCTTC. The rearrangement joins TRBV15 to TRBJ2-1; D perhaps matches TRBD2 (5 bases). The germline V gene has CDR1 LNHNV and CDR2 YYDKDF (reference sequence). This CDR3 spans 13 amino acids. Trimming stripped 0 bases from V and 9 bases from J, with 9 bases between.

The CDR3 coding sequence is TGTGCCAGCAGTACAGGGTTCGAGGAAAAACTGTTTTTT. It translates to CASSTGFEEKLFF. J is TRBJ1-4 and V is TRBV2, with a tentative D call TRBD1 (6 bases). CDR1 SNHLY and CDR2 FYNNEI come from the germline V gene. V was pared by 5 bases and J by 8 bases, with 12 bases between. The CDR3 has 13 residues.

This rearrangement joins TRBV6-5 to TRBJ2-3; D gene unclear. Looked up from germline, CDR1 is MNHEY and CDR2 is SVGAGI. The CDR3 consists of 14 residues. V shed 5 bases and J shed 2 bases, with 11 bases lying between them. In DNA, the CDR3 is TGTGCCAGCAGTCCCCTAGATTTCACAGATACGCAGTATTTT. It encodes CASSPLDFTDTQYF.

The rearrangement joins TRBV10-2 to TRBJ1-1; 7 positions match TRBD1. The length of the CDR3 is 13 residues. With 8 bases clipped from V and 4 bases from J, the junction kept 7 bases outside the gene matches. Germline V gene lookup returns CDR1 WSHSY and CDR2 SAAADI. The chain's CDR3 is CASLTGSRTEAFF. In nucleotides, the CDR3 is TGCGCCAGCTTGACAGGGAGTCGCACTGAAGCTTTCTTT.

The rearrangement joins TRBV4-1 to TRBJ1-5, with 7 bases fitting TRBD1. Germline CDR1 and CDR2: MGHRA and YSYEKL. This CDR3 is built from 16 residues. The V segment lost 3 bases and the J segment 3 bases; nucleotides outside the gene matches: 8. As DNA, the CDR3 is TGCGCCAGCAGCCACTCGGGACAGAACCCCAATCAGCCCCAGCATTTT. This translates into CASSHSGQNPNQPQHF.

V usage is TRBV2 and J usage is TRBJ1-1; a weak D match, TRBD1 (6 bases). The CDR3 runs 13 residues. Germline assignment: CDR1 SNHLY and CDR2 FYNNEI. V was trimmed by 9 bases and J by 4 bases, leaving 15 bases between them. DNA for the CDR3: TGTGCCAGTCAAGGGGGTACAGGCACTGAAGCTTTCTTT. It translates to CASQGGTGTEAFF.

The V gene is TRBV19, the J gene TRBJ2-1; maybe TRBD2 (5 bases). Trimming removed 5 bases from V and 2 bases from J, with 16 bases in between. Germline assignment: CDR1 LNHDA and CDR2 SQIVND (reference sequence). The CDR3 length is 16 residues. The CDR3 region is CASSALRGITYNEQFF. The CDR3 nucleotides are TGTGCCAGTAGTGCGCTACGAGGGATAACCTACAATGAGCAGTTCTTC.

The CDR3 bases are TGTGCCTGGAGTCGCCTAGGGGCGGATACTGAAGCTTTCTTT. This gives the protein CAWSRLGADTEAFF. The V and J genes are TRBV30 and TRBJ1-1; weak D call: TRBD1 (5 bases). This CDR3 is 14 amino acids long. Germline CDR1 is GTSNPN and CDR2 is SVGIG (reference sequence). The V end was cut by 2 bases, the J end by 5 bases, with 15 bases between.

V gene TRBV10-3 combines with J gene TRBJ1-5; 7 bases are a match to TRBD1. Per the germline V gene, CDR1 is ENHRY and CDR2 is SYGVKD. This CDR3 is 18 amino acids long. After removal of 1 base from V and 0 bases from J, the junction contained 9 bases not matched to a gene. The CDR3: CAISEYGQADISNQPQHF. Here the CDR3 DNA reads TGTGCCATCAGTGAGTACGGACAGGCCGACATTAGCAATCAGCCCCAGCATTTT.

This chain connects TRBV9 to TRBJ1-1, with 9 bases that match TRBD1. V lost 0 bases and J lost 4; bases outside the gene matches: 7. Germline CDR1 is SGDLS and CDR2 is YYNGEE. The CDR3 totals 16 residues. CDR3 sequence: CASSVAFGTGPTEAFF. DNA of the CDR3: TGTGCCAGCAGCGTAGCTTTCGGGACAGGGCCCACTGAAGCTTTCTTT. The complete variable domain, with remaining parts taken from reference TRBV9 and TRBJ1-1, reads DSGVTQTPKHLITATGQRVTLRCSPRSGDLSVYWYQQSLDQGLQFLIQYYNGEERAKGNILERFSAQQFPDLHSELNLSSLELGDSALYFCASSVAFGTGPTEAFFGQGTRLTVV.

This clone occurred a few times. The chain links TRBV27 to TRBJ1-4; D is uncertain. CDR1 is MNHEY, CDR2 SMNVEV, per germline (reference sequence). The CDR3 is 15 amino acids. V dropped 6 bases and J dropped 3 bases, with 14 bases sitting between them. DNA of the CDR3: TGTGCCAGCAGGACCGGACTGATCCCTAATGAAAAACTGTTTTTT. Translation: CASRTGLIPNEKLFF.

The rearrangement uses TRBV6-1 and TRBJ1-5; 8 bases map to TRBD1. This CDR3 has 14 residues. Germline V gives CDR1 MNHNS, CDR2 SASEGT. Losses at the gene ends were 6 bases for V and 4 bases for J; bases not matched to a gene: 5. The CDR3 spells CASRPQGGNQPQHF. The CDR3 coding sequence is TGTGCCAGCAGACCACAGGGGGGGAATCAGCCCCAGCATTTT.

V is TRBV27 and J is TRBJ2-1, with TRBD2 identical over 11 bases. Germline assignment: CDR1 MNHEY and CDR2 SMNVEV (reference sequence). The CDR3 has 14 residues. Germline trimming cut 6 bases from V and 7 bases from J; bases unmatched to any gene: 5. The CDR3 DNA reads as TGTGCCAGCAGACTAGCGGGAGTGGGGAATGAGCAGTTCTTC. Translation: CASRLAGVGNEQFF.

This chain links TRBV28 with TRBJ1-1; perhaps TRBD1 as D (6 bases). V was trimmed by 5 bases and J by 6 bases, leaving 19 bases between them. The germline V gene encodes CDR1 MDHEN and CDR2 SYDVKM. CDR3 length: 15 amino acids. The CDR3 nucleotides are TGTGCCAGCAGTGCGGAAGGGCAGGGGTTGGCTGAAGCTTTCTTT. Translating gives CASSAEGQGLAEAFF.

The rearrangement joins TRBV9 to TRBJ1-2, with 7 bases lining up with TRBD1. Germline V CDR1 and CDR2: SGDLS, YYNGEE. The junction had 13 bases not matched to a gene; V was cut back by 3 bases and J by 8 bases. The CDR3 is 15 residues long. The CDR3 nucleotides read TGTGCCAGCAGCGACGGGAGAGGGGGCGCCGGGGGCTACACCTTC. Protein sequence: CASSDGRGGAGGYTF.

The chain joins TRBV29-1 to TRBJ2-1, with 7 positions matching TRBD2. CDR3 length: 15 amino acids. Trimming took 5 bases from V and 6 from J; bases not matched to a gene: 13. Germline CDR1 and CDR2: SQVTM and ANQGSEA. The CDR3 bases are TGCAGCGTTTCCCCTGGCGGGAGTAGTCCCAATGAGCAGTTCTTC. Protein: CSVSPGGSSPNEQFF.

Judged by abundance, this clone is medium-sized. CDR3 in amino acids: CASSQEGADQPQHF. CDR3 DNA: TGCGCCAGCAGCCAAGAGGGGGCCGATCAGCCCCAGCATTTT. This sequence joins TRBV4-1 and TRBJ1-5; D perhaps matches TRBD1 (6 bases). Per germline, CDR1 MGHRA and CDR2 YSYEKL. Trimming removed 0 bases at V and 5 bases at J, with 8 bases between. The CDR3 is 14 amino acids.

The V gene is TRBV28, the J gene TRBJ2-7, with 12 nucleotides matching TRBD2. The CDR3 is 15 residues long. The J segment lost 5 bases and the V segment lost 4 bases, leaving 6 bases of the junction unmatched. Germline V gene data show CDR1 as MDHEN and CDR2 as SYDVKM. CDR3 sequence reads: CASSSSSGRAHEQYF. As DNA, the CDR3 is TGTGCCAGCAGTTCGTCTAGCGGGAGGGCCCACGAGCAGTACTTC.

The chain joins TRBV6-6 to TRBJ2-7; D perhaps matches TRBD2 (5 bases). CDR1 and CDR2 from the germline V gene are MNHNY and SVGAGI (reference sequence). There are 13 residues in the CDR3. V was cut by 6 bases and J by 0 bases, with 9 bases left in between. The CDR3 DNA follows: TGTGCCAGCAGCCCGACTAACTCCTACGAGCAGTACTTC. This translates into CASSPTNSYEQYF.

This chain uses TRBV11-2 with TRBJ2-5, with 8 bases identical to TRBD1. V gave up 5 bases and J gave up 5 bases; unmatched junction bases: 13. From germline, CDR1 is SGHAT and CDR2 FQNNGV. The CDR3 is 16 residues long. This CDR3 reads CASSRTGQGVGETQYF. DNA of the CDR3: TGTGCCAGCAGCCGAACTGGACAGGGAGTTGGGGAGACCCAGTACTTC.

The J gene is TRBJ1-2, the V gene TRBV19, with 11 bases aligning to TRBD1. Trimming took 7 bases from V and 8 from J; bases not matched to a gene: 6. The CDR3 length is 13 residues. Germline CDR1 LNHDA, CDR2 SQIVND (reference sequence). The CDR3 DNA is TGTGCCAGTACGGGGACAGGGGGAAGAGGCTACACCTTC. It is translated as CASTGTGGRGYTF.